This record concerns one T cell receptor beta chain sequence. TCRdb's copy holds only in-frame clones and misses some; the assay was immunoSEQ multiplex PCR. The sample lists 270,000 or so clones, 65% to 85% occurring once. This entry is derived from a study of blood T cell repertoires in COVID-19. Across the whole study: Collection of acute and convalescent COVID-19 samples took place in the United States, Italy and Spain. PBMCs, B-cell-depleted T cells, or T cells provided the cDNA or gDNA that made up the material.

Enrolled through a virtual design, the participants were between roughly 18 and 95 years of age and came from fewer than 30 US areas. In germline, CDR1 is SEHNR, CDR2 FQNEAQ (reference sequence). The CDR3 loop spans 14 amino acids. V shed 5 bases, J shed 5 bases, and the junction held 8 bases outside the gene matches. The specimen sequenced was PBMCs or T cells enriched from blood (not recorded which). This receptor was obtained from a man in his fifties or sixties who had recovered from COVID-19. The J gene is TRBJ2-7, the V gene TRBV7-9; 8 nucleotides line up with TRBD1. The CDR3 protein is CASSPGQGFDEQYF. The CDR3, as DNA: TGTGCCAGCAGCCCCGGACAGGGTTTCGACGAGCAGTACTTC.